The 12 T cell receptor beta chains below were found in one sample sequenced in a study of shared clonotypes between healthy human individuals. The method was immunoSEQ multiplex PCR; TCRdb's version includes in-frame clones alone and lacks a portion of them. The data show approximately 2.5 million clones, roughly nine tenths seen once. The sequenced material came from naive CD4+ T cells sorted from blood. Stated subset: CD45RA+ positively selected. The receptors originated from a man younger than 35 in good health.

The V gene is TRBV2, the J gene TRBJ1-2; D is uncertain. CDR1 and CDR2 from the germline V gene are SNHLY and FYNNEI. The CDR3 length is 14 residues. The V end lost 6 bases, the J end lost 0 bases, and 11 bases lay between the germline ends. CDR3 sequence: CASRGFETNYGYTF. DNA of the CDR3: TGTGCCAGCAGGGGGTTTGAGACTAACTATGGCTACACCTTC.

The chain combines TRBV7-6 with TRBJ1-1, with TRBD1 identical over 7 bases. Germline V gene sequence: CDR1 SGHVS, CDR2 FNYEAQ. The J segment lost 0 bases and the V segment lost 4 bases, leaving 2 bases of the junction unmatched. CDR3 size: 14 residues. CDR3 in amino acids: CASSSGTVNTEAFF. In nucleotides, the CDR3 is TGTGCCAGCAGCTCAGGGACAGTGAACACTGAAGCTTTCTTT.

This rearrangement joins TRBV6-6 to TRBJ1-6; D may be TRBD1 (5 bases). Germline values: CDR1 MNHNY, CDR2 SVGAGI (reference sequence). The CDR3 is 13 amino acids. V was cut by 6 bases and J by 13 bases, with 16 bases left in between. CDR3 sequence: CASSRDRSNPLHF. CDR3 coding DNA: TGTGCCAGCAGCCGGGACCGCTCAAACCCCCTCCACTTT.

The rearrangement links TRBV4-1 to TRBJ2-1; the match to TRBD1 covers 10 bases. V was pared by 0 bases and J by 6 bases, with 5 bases of the junction left unmatched. The CDR3 has 16 amino acids. Germline CDR1 MGHRA, CDR2 YSYEKL. The CDR3 DNA follows: TGCGCCAGCAGCCAAGAAGGGACAGGGGCCGTCAATGAGCAGTTCTTC. Residues: CASSQEGTGAVNEQFF.

This chain connects TRBV7-9 to TRBJ2-1; a weak D match, TRBD2 (5 bases). The CDR3 is 16 amino acids. V shed 5 bases and J shed 3 bases, with 17 bases lying between them. Germline CDR1 SEHNR, CDR2 FQNEAQ (reference sequence). The CDR3 sequence: CASSPKGTSFYNEQFF. The CDR3 DNA is TGTGCCAGCAGCCCAAAAGGCACTAGTTTCTACAATGAGCAGTTCTTC.

Points on this clone: Other nucleotide sequences from this sample produce the same CDR3. V and J are TRBV6-5 and TRBJ1-2; the match to TRBD1 covers 9 bases. Germline lookup yields CDR1 MNHEY and CDR2 SVGAGI. The CDR3 contains 13 residues. Trimming cost V 5 bases and J 6 bases; bases outside gene matches: 4. This CDR3 reads CASSRGQGDGYTF. The CDR3 region has the DNA TGTGCCAGCAGTCGGGGACAGGGAGATGGCTACACCTTC.

This clone was found a few times. The chain links TRBV7-9 to TRBJ1-6; the match to TRBD1 covers 8 bases. The V gene's germline CDR1 is SEHNR and CDR2 FQNEAQ (reference sequence). V shed 6 bases, J shed 8 bases, and the junction held 6 bases outside the gene matches. This CDR3 spans 14 amino acids. The CDR3 region is CASSQGAAHSPLHF. The CDR3 coding sequence is TGTGCCAGCAGTCAGGGGGCAGCCCATTCACCCCTCCACTTT.

This chain links TRBV10-3 with TRBJ2-7; 7 nucleotides agree with TRBD2. This CDR3 has 16 residues. V was pared by 5 bases and J by 2 bases, with 12 bases of the junction left unmatched. Germline V lookup: CDR1 ENHRY, CDR2 SYGVKD. The CDR3 bases are TGTGCCATCAGTAGAACCACTAGCGAGTCAACCTACGAGCAGTACTTC. Amino acid sequence: CAISRTTSESTYEQYF.

The chain uses TRBV7-2 and TRBJ2-2, with 9 bases aligning to TRBD2. The CDR3 is made up of 15 amino acids. The V segment lost 5 bases and the J segment 2 bases; nucleotides outside the gene matches: 3. Germline V gene lookup returns CDR1 SGHTA and CDR2 FQGNSA. The CDR3 sequence: CASSRLAENTGELFF. Written as DNA, the CDR3 is TGTGCCAGCAGCCGACTAGCGGAAAACACCGGGGAGCTGTTTTTT.

As concerns this clone: The same CDR3 can be traced to other DNA sequences in this sample. The chain is built from TRBV7-2 and TRBJ1-6; no reliable D call. The CDR3 is made up of 15 amino acids. CDR1 and CDR2 from the germline V gene are SGHTA and FQGNSA. The V and J ends lost 1 base and 5 bases respectively, with 9 bases between them. The CDR3 reads CASSLDRGDNSPLHF. The CDR3 DNA reads TGTGCCAGCAGCTTAGATCGGGGTGATAATTCACCCCTCCACTTT. The full variable domain, completed using reference TRBV7-2 and TRBJ1-6, is GAGVSQSPSNKVTEKGKDVELRCDPISGHTALYWYRQSLGQGLEFLIYFQGNSAPDKSGLPSDRFSAERTGGSVSTLTIQRTQQEDSAVYLCASSLDRGDNSPLHFGNGTRLTVT.

This clone is a singleton in its sample. The chain couples TRBV7-2 to TRBJ2-7, with 11 bases lining up with TRBD2. With V trimmed by 1 base and J by 6 bases, 2 bases remained unmatched. CDR3 length: 14 amino acids. Per germline, CDR1 SGHTA and CDR2 FQGNSA. The CDR3 DNA follows: TGTGCCAGCAGCTTAGGACTAGCGGGAATCGAGCAGTACTTC. This translates into CASSLGLAGIEQYF.

V gene TRBV30 combines with J gene TRBJ1-5, with 8 nucleotides matching TRBD1. V shed 5 bases, J shed 2 bases, and the junction held 17 bases outside the gene matches. This CDR3 contains 18 residues. Per germline, CDR1 GTSNPN and CDR2 SVGIG (reference sequence). The CDR3 is CAWSLGTGNGGGNQPQHF. CDR3 coding DNA: TGTGCCTGGTCGCTCGGGACAGGAAACGGCGGCGGCAATCAGCCCCAGCATTTT.